This T cell receptor beta chain appears in the sequencing data of a study of shared clonotypes between healthy human individuals. Data came from immunoSEQ multiplex PCR; TCRdb stores just in-frame clones and leaves some out. The table lists about 1.1 million clones, around three quarters of them singletons. The CDR3 is 13 residues long. The germline CDR1 and CDR2 sequences are MNHEY and SMNVEV (reference sequence). Trimming removed 6 bases at V and 3 bases at J, with 11 bases between. J is TRBJ1-2 and V is TRBV27; no definite D call. This sequence originates from a man aged 18 to 30 in good health. Some clones in this sample may be carry-over from other donors' samples. The sample was memory CD4+ T cells from PBMCs. Documented subset: CD45RA-negative fraction. This CDR3 is CASSAAYDYGYTF. CDR3 bases: TGTGCCAGCAGCGCCGCCTACGACTATGGCTACACCTTC.